Shown below are 26 T cell receptor beta chains from a single sample sequenced in a study of OX40 agonist ivuxolimab in advanced cancers. TCRdb's copy holds only in-frame clones and misses some; the assay was immunoSEQ multiplex PCR. The top ten hold about 69% of the sample, which has 4,000 to 6,500 clones, around 70% seen once. The material was CD4+ or CD8+ T cells sorted from blood, obtained in a trial of the OX40 agonist ivuxolimab. The receptors here all came from an adult with an advanced solid tumor such as melanoma, head and neck, liver or kidney cancer.

The rearrangement links TRBV6-5 to TRBJ2-3; D gene uncertain. Trimming cost V 5 bases and J 1 base, with 7 bases left between them. The length of the CDR3 is 13 residues. Germline V gene lookup returns CDR1 MNHEY and CDR2 SVGAGI. CDR3 amino acids: CASSTVRTDTQYF. The CDR3 DNA sequence: TGTGCCAGCAGTACGGTTCGCACAGATACGCAGTATTTT.

Only one count was recorded for this clone. V gene TRBV19 combines with J gene TRBJ2-2, with D perhaps matching TRBD1 (6 bases). The length of the CDR3 is 16 residues. Germline V CDR1 and CDR2: LNHDA, SQIVND (reference sequence). Trimming stripped 1 base from V and 2 bases from J, with 11 bases between. CDR3 DNA sequence: TGTGCCAGTAGTATAGGGGTGACAGGAAACACCGGGGAGCTGTTTTTT. Protein product: CASSIGVTGNTGELFF.

This clone was recorded a few times. The chain combines TRBV15 with TRBJ1-5, with a tentative D call TRBD1 (5 bases). This CDR3 is built from 15 residues. In germline, CDR1 is LNHNV, CDR2 YYDKDF (reference sequence). Trimming left V 4 bases short and J 5 bases short, with 15 bases between. The CDR3 DNA reads as TGTGCCACCAGCACTACCACAGGCTTCGATCAGCCCCAGCATTTT. It codes for CATSTTTGFDQPQHF.

This clone has a count of ten or more. V is TRBV5-8 and J is TRBJ2-7; perhaps TRBD1 as D (6 bases). Trimming shortened V by 4 bases and J by 3 bases, and 14 bases separated the two germline ends. Germline V gene data show CDR1 as SGHTS and CDR2 as YDEGEE. The CDR3 has 14 residues. The CDR3 loop is CASSGWDNLYEQYF. For the CDR3, the DNA is TGTGCCAGCAGCGGGTGGGACAACCTCTACGAGCAGTACTTC.

The gene calls are TRBV5-1 and TRBJ1-1; no reliable D call. Germline V CDR1 and CDR2: SGHRS, YFSETQ. The CDR3 sequence is 12 residues long. The V and J ends lost 7 bases and 10 bases respectively, with 17 bases between them. CDR3 nucleotides: TGCGCCAGCGGAAGCCTAGGATTTCCAGCTTTCTTT. Amino acid sequence: CASGSLGFPAFF. Filled out from reference TRBV5-1 and TRBJ1-1, the complete variable domain reads KAGVTQTPRYLIKTRGQQVTLSCSPISGHRSVSWYQQTPGQGLQFLFEYFSETQRNKGNFPGRFSGRQFSNSRSEMNVSTLELGDSALYLCASGSLGFPAFFGQGTRLTVV.

This chain uses TRBV28 with TRBJ2-1; 8 bases align to TRBD1. V was clipped by 4 bases and J by 5 bases; unmatched bases: 4. CDR1 and CDR2 (germline): MDHEN, SYDVKM. CDR3 length equals 14 residues. The CDR3 DNA sequence: TGTGCCAGCAGTTCAGGGGGCCCCAACAATGAGCAGTTCTTC. Translating gives CASSSGGPNNEQFF. The variable domain in full, completed from reference TRBV28 and TRBJ2-1, reads DVKVTQSSRYLVKRTGEKVFLECVQDMDHENMFWYRQDPGLGLRLIYFSYDVKMKEKGDIPEGYSVSREKKERFSLILESASTNQTSMYLCASSSGGPNNEQFFGPGTRLTVL.

This clone was detected a few times. V gene TRBV4-1 combines with J gene TRBJ2-1, with D perhaps matching TRBD1 (6 bases). The CDR3 runs to 16 residues. Per germline, CDR1 MGHRA and CDR2 YSYEKL. Trimming removed 1 base at V and 4 bases at J, with 14 bases between. The CDR3 nucleotides are TGCGCCAGCAGCCAAGGTCAGGGGCCCAGATACAATGAGCAGTTCTTC. This sequence encodes CASSQGQGPRYNEQFF.

This chain uses TRBV9 with TRBJ1-3; maybe TRBD1 (6 bases). Germline CDR1 is SGDLS and CDR2 is YYNGEE. V was shortened by 3 bases and J by 7 bases, with 8 bases between the two germline ends. This CDR3 spans 12 amino acids. CDR3 sequence (DNA): TGTGCCAGCAGCGGGGACACGAACACCATATATTTT. This translates into CASSGDTNTIYF.

CDR3 residues: CASSYSGANQPQHF. The CDR3 DNA reads TGTGCCAGCAGTTACTCAGGGGCCAATCAGCCCCAGCATTTT. This chain connects TRBV6-5 to TRBJ1-5, with D tentatively TRBD1 (5 bases). Trimming pared 0 bases from V and 3 bases from J, leaving 6 bases between. Germline CDR1 and CDR2: MNHEY and SVGAGI. The CDR3 spans 14 residues.

V and J are TRBV6-1 and TRBJ2-7; 12 nucleotides align to TRBD1. The germline CDR1 and CDR2 sequences are MNHNS and SASEGT. This CDR3 contains 15 residues. The V segment lost 2 bases and the J segment 6 bases; nucleotides outside the gene matches: 5. CDR3 region: CASSETGQGAVEQYF. Written as DNA, the CDR3 is TGTGCCAGCAGTGAAACGGGACAGGGGGCGGTCGAGCAGTACTTC.

The chain uses TRBV7-9 and TRBJ2-5; D is undetermined. Germline V gene data show CDR1 as SEHNR and CDR2 as FQNEAQ (reference sequence). The CDR3 totals 13 residues. Trimming took 5 bases from V and 0 from J, leaving 7 bases between them. The CDR3 bases are TGTGCCAGCAGCGGCGGCTACCAAGAGACCCAGTACTTC. This encodes CASSGGYQETQYF.

The rearrangement links TRBV7-9 to TRBJ1-6; the D is unclear. Germline assignment: CDR1 SEHNR and CDR2 FQNEAQ (reference sequence). Trimming stripped 5 bases from V and 0 bases from J, with 11 bases between. This CDR3 comprises 16 residues. The CDR3 sequence: CASSRNFDSYNSPLHF. The CDR3 nucleotides read TGTGCCAGCAGCCGCAATTTTGACTCCTATAATTCACCCCTCCACTTT.

The chain couples TRBV6-4 to TRBJ1-1; tentatively, D is TRBD1 (5 bases). V lost 5 bases and J lost 8, with 9 bases in between. CDR3 size: 11 residues. Germline CDR1 is MRHNA and CDR2 is SNTAGT. The CDR3 here is CASSPGLEAFF. The CDR3 DNA follows: TGTGCCAGCAGTCCGGGACTAGAAGCTTTCTTT.

The rearrangement joins TRBV7-9 to TRBJ2-7; 7 nucleotides match TRBD1. Germline values: CDR1 SEHNR, CDR2 FQNEAQ (reference sequence). The CDR3 contains 12 residues. V dropped 5 bases and J dropped 7; count of bases not matched to a gene: 5. In DNA form, the CDR3 reads TGTGCCAGCAGCGTCGGGACAGCTGAGCAGTACTTC. It codes for CASSVGTAEQYF.

The genes are TRBV5-1 and TRBJ2-1; TRBD2 matches 8 bases. The CDR3 runs 17 residues. Germline trimming cut 6 bases from V and 8 bases from J; bases unmatched to any gene: 19. The germline CDR1 and CDR2 sequences are SGHRS and YFSETQ. The CDR3 sequence: CASIPGAAGASLHEQFF. As DNA, the CDR3 is TGCGCCAGCATCCCCGGGGCAGCGGGGGCCTCGCTACATGAGCAGTTCTTC.

V and J are TRBV10-3 and TRBJ1-1; 8 bases map to TRBD1. Losses at the gene ends were 6 bases for V and 1 base for J; bases not matched to a gene: 7. The CDR3 is 15 residues long. CDR1 and CDR2 from the germline V gene are ENHRY and SYGVKD. This CDR3 reads CAIRSGQGGNTEAFF. CDR3 in DNA: TGTGCCATCAGGTCAGGACAGGGTGGGAACACTGAAGCTTTCTTT.

This rearrangement joins TRBV10-3 to TRBJ1-6, with D perhaps matching TRBD1 (6 bases). V was clipped by 6 bases and J by 8 bases, with 20 bases between them. This CDR3 is 16 amino acids long. Per the germline V gene, CDR1 is ENHRY and CDR2 is SYGVKD. This CDR3 is CAIRPGRAGVDSPLHF. The CDR3 DNA sequence: TGTGCCATCAGACCCGGCAGGGCAGGGGTGGATTCACCCCTCCACTTT.

This clone was observed a handful of times. The genes are TRBV29-1 and TRBJ1-2; weak D call: TRBD1 (5 bases). Trimming shortened V by 5 bases and J by 2 bases, and 9 bases separated the two germline ends. CDR3 length: 12 residues. Germline V gene data show CDR1 as SQVTM and CDR2 as ANQGSEA. In nucleotides, the CDR3 is TGCAGCGTTTCTTCAGGGAACTATGGCTACACCTTC. The encoded protein is CSVSSGNYGYTF.

This rearrangement joins TRBV6-1 to TRBJ2-5; the D is unclear. Trimming shortened V by 6 bases and J by 3 bases, and 5 bases separated the two germline ends. Germline V gives CDR1 MNHNS, CDR2 SASEGT. CDR3 length: 11 residues. CDR3 loop: CASRVEETQYF. For the CDR3, the DNA is TGTGCCAGCAGGGTCGAAGAGACCCAGTACTTC.

The genes are TRBV5-5 and TRBJ2-7; D is ambiguous. The germline V gene encodes CDR1 SGHKS and CDR2 YYEKEE (reference sequence). Between the trimmed V and J ends, which lost 3 bases and 3 bases, there was a span of 10 bases. The CDR3 length is 13 residues. The CDR3 DNA is TGTGCCAGCAGCTACCAAAAGCGCTACGAGCAGTACTTC. Protein sequence: CASSYQKRYEQYF.

V is TRBV6-4 and J is TRBJ2-6; D is uncertain. CDR1 is MRHNA, CDR2 SNTAGT, per germline. The V end was cut by 8 bases, the J end by 0 bases, with 8 bases between. The CDR3 loop spans 14 amino acids. CDR3: CASGESSGANVLTF. The CDR3 coding sequence is TGTGCCAGCGGAGAGAGCTCTGGGGCCAACGTCCTGACTTTC.

The chain joins TRBV4-2 to TRBJ1-1, with a possible D match to TRBD1 (6 bases). The length of the CDR3 is 13 residues. Germline V lookup: CDR1 LGHNA, CDR2 YNFKEQ. V lost 5 bases and J 8 bases, leaving 15 bases between the germline ends. Here the CDR3 reads CASSLGPGTEAFF. CDR3 DNA sequence: TGTGCCAGCAGCTTGGGGCCGGGGACAGAAGCTTTCTTT.

The chain joins TRBV27 to TRBJ1-2, with 12 bases that match TRBD1. V lost 6 bases, J lost 5 bases, and 7 bases stayed unmatched. The CDR3 is 15 residues long. Per the germline V gene, CDR1 is MNHEY and CDR2 is SMNVEV (reference sequence). The CDR3 protein is CASSSGQGARYGYTF. CDR3 DNA: TGTGCCAGCAGCTCGGGACAGGGGGCACGATATGGCTACACCTTC.

J is TRBJ1-2 and V is TRBV4-3; no clear D gene. The CDR3 runs 12 residues. Trimming took off 3 bases at V and 7 bases at J, with 9 bases between the two ends. Per the germline V gene, CDR1 is LGHNA and CDR2 is YSLEER. CDR3 DNA: TGCGCCAGCAGCCAGAAGGCCGGTGGCTACACCTTC. Translation gives CASSQKAGGYTF.

There are many counts of this clone. The chain combines TRBV2 with TRBJ2-7, with a tentative D call TRBD2 (6 bases). Germline V gene data show CDR1 as SNHLY and CDR2 as FYNNEI. CDR3 length: 16 amino acids. Trimming pared 3 bases from V and 1 base from J, leaving 16 bases between. In DNA form, the CDR3 reads TGTGCCAGCAGTGATTATGGAGGGTATAGGTCCTACGAGCAGTACTTC. The encoded protein is CASSDYGGYRSYEQYF.

This clone has a single count. This sequence joins TRBV6-6 and TRBJ1-4; 8 bases agree with TRBD1. The CDR3 loop spans 15 amino acids. In germline, CDR1 is MNHNY, CDR2 SVGAGI (reference sequence). Losses at the gene ends were 6 bases for V and 0 bases for J; bases not matched to a gene: 3. The CDR3 sequence is CASRDREPTNEKLFF. The CDR3 DNA is TGTGCCAGCAGGGACAGGGAGCCAACTAATGAAAAACTGTTTTTT.